Listed below are T cell receptor beta chains from one sample, sequenced in a study of cytomegalovirus exposure and HLA in healthy donors. Data came from immunoSEQ multiplex PCR; TCRdb stores just in-frame clones and leaves some out. The sample records about 220,000 clones, around 75% being singletons. Sequenced: PBMCs. The receptor set was obtained from a young woman in good health and CMV-seronegative. Both conserved end residues are part of each CDR3. The D gene is left open where the match is weak. Not all rows give a size; the values are once, few, many and, for expanded clones, a class.

V gene: TRBV18
J gene: TRBJ2-7
clone size: .
D gene: .
CDR3 protein: CASTPGQVNEQYF
CDR3 DNA: TGTGCCAGCACACCTGGACAAGTTAACGAGCAGTACTTC

V gene: TRBV7-2
J gene: TRBJ2-7
clone size: .
D gene: TRBD2
CDR3 protein: CASSFLSGSNPIEQYF
CDR3 DNA: TGTGCCAGCAGCTTTCTTAGCGGGAGTAACCCTATCGAGCAGTACTTC

V gene: TRBV6-1
J gene: TRBJ2-7
clone size: few
D gene: .
CDR3 protein: CASSESRGVSYEQYF
CDR3 DNA: TGTGCCAGCAGTGAATCCAGGGGAGTATCCTACGAGCAGTACTTC

V gene: TRBV2
J gene: TRBJ2-1
clone size: .
D gene: TRBD2
CDR3 protein: CASSVAGGSYNEQFF
CDR3 DNA: TGTGCCAGCTCGGTAGCGGGAGGATCCTACAATGAGCAGTTCTTC

V gene: TRBV11-2
J gene: TRBJ2-1
clone size: .
D gene: TRBD1
CDR3 protein: CASRRGQHNEQFF
CDR3 DNA: TGTGCCAGCAGAAGGGGACAGCACAATGAGCAGTTCTTC

V gene: TRBV2
J gene: TRBJ2-2
clone size: once
D gene: .
CDR3 protein: CASTLQENTGELFF
CDR3 DNA: TGTGCCAGCACCTTACAGGAAAACACCGGGGAGCTGTTTTTT

V gene: TRBV29-1
J gene: TRBJ1-1
clone size: .
D gene: .
CDR3 protein: CSVGWQANTEAFF
CDR3 DNA: TGCAGCGTTGGATGGCAGGCGAACACTGAAGCTTTCTTT

V gene: TRBV20-1
J gene: TRBJ2-1
clone size: .
D gene: .
CDR3 protein: CSATGLKEQFF
CDR3 DNA: TGCAGTGCTACCGGACTGAAGGAGCAGTTCTTC

V gene: TRBV6-1
J gene: TRBJ2-1
clone size: .
D gene: TRBD2
CDR3 protein: CASSEGWSGGLFF
CDR3 DNA: TGTGCCAGCAGTGAAGGGTGGAGCGGGGGGTTGTTCTTC

V gene: TRBV19
J gene: TRBJ1-4
clone size: .
D gene: .
CDR3 protein: CASSITRGREKLFF
CDR3 DNA: TGTGCCAGTAGTATTACCAGGGGTCGGGAAAAACTGTTTTTT

V gene: TRBV2
J gene: TRBJ1-3
clone size: .
D gene: TRBD1
CDR3 protein: CASSGHRGSSGNTIYF
CDR3 DNA: TGTGCCAGCAGTGGACACAGGGGTAGCTCTGGAAACACCATATATTTT

V gene: TRBV7-3
J gene: TRBJ2-3
clone size: .
D gene: .
CDR3 protein: CASSLTPSGDTQYF
CDR3 DNA: TGTGCCAGCAGCTTAACACCCTCAGGAGATACGCAGTATTTT

V gene: TRBV28
J gene: TRBJ2-5
clone size: once
D gene: TRBD2
CDR3 protein: CASSPGSSGRTETQYF
CDR3 DNA: TGTGCCAGCAGTCCGGGGAGTAGCGGGAGAACTGAGACCCAGTACTTC

V gene: TRBV19
J gene: TRBJ1-2
clone size: .
D gene: .
CDR3 protein: CASSIGGGERYGYTF
CDR3 DNA: TGTGCCAGTAGTATCGGGGGAGGCGAACGCTATGGCTACACCTTC

V gene: TRBV5-4
J gene: TRBJ2-1
clone size: .
D gene: .
CDR3 protein: CASSKAGYSYNEQFF
CDR3 DNA: TGTGCCAGCAGCAAGGCAGGGTACTCCTACAATGAGCAGTTCTTC

V gene: TRBV5-4
J gene: TRBJ2-1
clone size: .
D gene: TRBD1
CDR3 protein: CASSRNRGPFNEQFF
CDR3 DNA: TGTGCCAGCAGCAGAAACAGGGGGCCTTTCAATGAGCAGTTCTTC